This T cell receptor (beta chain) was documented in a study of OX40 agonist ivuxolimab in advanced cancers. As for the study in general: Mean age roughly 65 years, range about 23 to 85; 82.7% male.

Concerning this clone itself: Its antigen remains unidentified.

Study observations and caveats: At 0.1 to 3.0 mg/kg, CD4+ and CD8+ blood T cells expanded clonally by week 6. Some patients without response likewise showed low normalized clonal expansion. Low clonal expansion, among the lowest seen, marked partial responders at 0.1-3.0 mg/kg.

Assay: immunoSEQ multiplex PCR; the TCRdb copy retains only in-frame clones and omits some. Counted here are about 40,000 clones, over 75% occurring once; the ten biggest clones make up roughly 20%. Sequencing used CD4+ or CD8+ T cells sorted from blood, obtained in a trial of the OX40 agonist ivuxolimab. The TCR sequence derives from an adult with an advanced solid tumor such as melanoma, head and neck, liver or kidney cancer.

The DNA for the CDR3 is TGTGCCAGTAGTTTACTCCCGGGACAGGGGAATGAAAAACTGTTTTTT. Protein sequence: CASSLLPGQGNEKLFF. The genes are TRBV19 and TRBJ1-4, with 10 bases fitting TRBD1. CDR1 LNHDA and CDR2 SQIVND come from the germline V gene (reference sequence). The CDR3 sequence is 16 residues long. V was clipped by 5 bases and J by 5 bases; unmatched bases: 8.